The 19 T cell receptor beta chains below all came from one sample that was sequenced in a study of cytomegalovirus exposure and HLA in healthy donors. Use of 60 Vbeta and 13 Jbeta primers characterized the PCR. TCRdb keeps only in-frame clones here, not all; method: immunoSEQ multiplex PCR. The sample has roughly 150,000 clones, 70% to 80% seen once. Sequencing used PBMCs. All receptors derive from a woman aged 55-69 years in good health and CMV-seropositive.

The rearrangement uses TRBV9 and TRBJ1-4; D unclear. CDR3 length: 13 amino acids. V was clipped by 3 bases and J by 8 bases, with 11 bases between them. The V gene's germline CDR1 is SGDLS and CDR2 YYNGEE. CDR3 DNA: TGTGCCAGCAGCGCCGACGCCGGGGAAAAACTGTTTTTT. This translates into CASSADAGEKLFF.

This clone was detected a few times. The chain joins TRBV28 to TRBJ1-5; tentative D call: TRBD1 (5 bases). CDR1 and CDR2 from the germline V gene are MDHEN and SYDVKM. This CDR3 contains 15 residues. Trimming pared 5 bases from V and 3 bases from J, leaving 14 bases between. The CDR3 DNA sequence: TGTGCCAGCAGTCAGCAGGGCAGGAACAATCAGCCCCAGCATTTT. It encodes CASSQQGRNNQPQHF.

The chain links TRBV6-5 to TRBJ2-7, with TRBD2 matching 9 bases. Germline CDR1 is MNHEY and CDR2 is SVGAGI. Unmatched junction bases numbered 6, after V lost 1 base and J lost 2 bases. This CDR3 is 16 amino acids long. The CDR3 protein is CASSYYPSGGTYEQYF. The CDR3 DNA follows: TGTGCCAGCAGTTACTATCCGAGCGGGGGGACCTACGAGCAGTACTTC.

The chain carries TRBV29-1 and TRBJ1-1, with D maybe TRBD1 (5 bases). The germline V gene has CDR1 SQVTM and CDR2 ANQGSEA. The CDR3 contains 14 residues. V lost 6 bases, J lost 1 base, and 15 bases lay in between. Written as DNA, the CDR3 is TGCAGCGTAGCCCGGGGGGGAGGGAACACTGAAGCTTTCTTT. Amino acid sequence: CSVARGGGNTEAFF.

The chain recombines TRBV5-1 with TRBJ2-3; 7 bases fit TRBD2. The CDR3 runs to 14 residues. The germline V gene encodes CDR1 SGHRS and CDR2 YFSETQ. After removal of 4 bases from V and 2 bases from J, the junction contained 4 bases not matched to a gene. CDR3 nucleotides: TGCGCCAGCAGCCGGGACTATTTCACAGATACGCAGTATTTT. Protein: CASSRDYFTDTQYF.

The chain couples TRBV28 to TRBJ2-7, with 11 bases fitting TRBD2. CDR3 length: 16 amino acids. The germline V gene encodes CDR1 MDHEN and CDR2 SYDVKM. After removal of 3 bases from V and 3 bases from J, the junction contained 7 bases not matched to a gene. CDR3 region: CASSLPTSGSHYEQYF. In DNA, the CDR3 is TGTGCCAGCAGTTTGCCCACTAGCGGGAGTCACTACGAGCAGTACTTC.

This clone was found a few times. This chain uses TRBV2 with TRBJ2-7; 7 nucleotides align to TRBD2. Germline CDR1 reads SNHLY; CDR2 reads FYNNEI. The CDR3 sequence is 13 residues long. The V and J ends lost 5 bases and 0 bases, in that order; junction bases with no gene match: 1. The chain's CDR3 is CASSLAVSYEQYF. CDR3 nucleotide sequence: TGTGCCAGCAGTCTAGCGGTCTCCTACGAGCAGTACTTC.

Regarding this clone: An end of the junction differs from the germline gene, which may be a read error. The chain carries TRBV7-7 and TRBJ2-5, with 7 bases matching TRBD2. This CDR3 comprises 16 residues. Germline CDR1 is SSHAT and CDR2 is FNYEAQ (reference sequence). The CDR3 DNA is TGTGCTAGCAGCTCTCCTCTAGCGGTGGAGCGAGAGACCCAGTACTTC. This gives the protein CASSSPLAVERETQYF.

The chain couples TRBV18 to TRBJ1-1; perhaps TRBD1 as D (5 bases). V was cut by 2 bases and J by 7 bases, with 11 bases left in between. The CDR3 totals 13 residues. Germline loops: CDR1 KGHSH, CDR2 LQKENI. CDR3 sequence reads: CASSPIQGGEAFF. The DNA for the CDR3 is TGTGCCAGCTCACCAATCCAGGGCGGTGAAGCTTTCTTT.

This chain's CDR3 is CASSLRQDPNTEAFF. The DNA of the CDR3 is TGCGCCAGCAGCTTGCGACAGGACCCCAACACTGAAGCTTTCTTT. The chain couples TRBV5-1 to TRBJ1-1; perhaps TRBD1 as D (6 bases). Germline CDR1 and CDR2: SGHRS and YFSETQ. The length of the CDR3 is 15 residues. Between the trimmed V and J ends, which lost 1 base and 2 bases, there was a span of 12 bases. Looking up the rest from reference TRBV5-1 and TRBJ1-1 gives the full variable domain: KAGVTQTPRYLIKTRGQQVTLSCSPISGHRSVSWYQQTPGQGLQFLFEYFSETQRNKGNFPGRFSGRQFSNSRSEMNVSTLELGDSALYLCASSLRQDPNTEAFFGQGTRLTVV.

The chain is built from TRBV30 and TRBJ1-1; TRBD1 might be the D (6 bases). V lost 5 bases and J lost 9, with 16 bases in between. The CDR3 spans 12 residues. The germline V gene encodes CDR1 GTSNPN and CDR2 SVGIG (reference sequence). DNA for the CDR3: TGTGCCTGGGGGGGAGAGGGGGGGAAAGCTTTCTTT. This gives the protein CAWGGEGGKAFF.

The chain carries TRBV19 and TRBJ2-7, with 9 bases fitting TRBD1. Germline CDR1 is LNHDA and CDR2 is SQIVND (reference sequence). V was clipped by 6 bases and J by 3 bases; unmatched bases: 9. The CDR3 has 15 residues. This chain's CDR3 is CASSRTGTGIYEQYF. For the CDR3, the DNA is TGTGCCAGTAGCCGGACCGGGACAGGGATCTACGAGCAGTACTTC.

This clone was counted a single time. The chain employs TRBV6-1 and TRBJ2-7, with D maybe TRBD2 (6 bases). The germline V gene encodes CDR1 MNHNS and CDR2 SASEGT. The V and J ends lost 6 bases and 0 bases respectively, with 15 bases between them. The length of the CDR3 is 15 residues. The DNA of the CDR3 is TGTGCCAGCAGACAGACTAGTTTGGGCTCCTACGAGCAGTACTTC. Its protein is CASRQTSLGSYEQYF.

CDR3 sequence: CASSYERSTDTQYF. CDR3 in DNA: TGCGCCAGCAGCTACGAGCGTAGCACAGATACGCAGTATTTT. The chain carries TRBV5-1 and TRBJ2-3, with D unclear. V dropped 3 bases and J dropped 0 bases, with 8 bases sitting between them. Germline-derived CDR1 and CDR2 are SGHRS and YFSETQ. This CDR3 is built from 14 residues.

The rearrangement links TRBV5-1 to TRBJ1-5; no clear D. This CDR3 comprises 15 residues. V lost 1 base and J lost 9, with 17 bases in between. The germline V gene encodes CDR1 SGHRS and CDR2 YFSETQ. DNA of the CDR3: TGCGCCAGCAGCTTGCGTGGCACGGGATCATCGCCCCAGCATTTT. This sequence encodes CASSLRGTGSSPQHF. The variable domain in full, with the rest retrieved from reference TRBV5-1 and TRBJ1-5, is KAGVTQTPRYLIKTRGQQVTLSCSPISGHRSVSWYQQTPGQGLQFLFEYFSETQRNKGNFPGRFSGRQFSNSRSEMNVSTLELGDSALYLCASSLRGTGSSPQHFGDGTRLSIL.

This clone was detected only a few times. The chain has TRBV2 and TRBJ1-1; possibly TRBD1 for D (5 bases). V was clipped by 6 bases and J by 0 bases, with 11 bases between them. Germline assignment: CDR1 SNHLY and CDR2 FYNNEI. CDR3 size: 14 residues. CDR3 DNA: TGTGCCAGCAGGGCTGACAGTATGAACACTGAAGCTTTCTTT. It specifies CASRADSMNTEAFF.

This clone was counted a few times. This chain connects TRBV28 to TRBJ2-5, with 10 bases that match TRBD2. The junction had 9 bases not matched to a gene; V was cut back by 6 bases and J by 5 bases. The germline gives CDR1 MDHEN, CDR2 SYDVKM. CDR3 length: 15 amino acids. Written as DNA, the CDR3 is TGTGCCAGCAGCCCCAGCGGGAGGGCCGGGGAGACCCAGTACTTC. Translation: CASSPSGRAGETQYF.

The chain employs TRBV6-1 and TRBJ1-1; 8 positions agree with TRBD1. The CDR3 loop spans 14 amino acids. CDR1 MNHNS and CDR2 SASEGT come from the germline V gene. With V trimmed by 7 bases and J by 1 base, 5 bases remained unmatched. DNA for the CDR3: TGTGCCAGCAAGGAGGGACAGGCGAACACTGAAGCTTTCTTT. Translation gives CASKEGQANTEAFF.

This clone was seen just once. J is TRBJ1-4 and V is TRBV7-9; maybe TRBD1 (6 bases). Germline CDR1 is SEHNR and CDR2 is FQNEAQ (reference sequence). CDR3 size: 15 residues. The germline V and J ends were trimmed by 0 bases and 1 base, with 6 bases remaining between them. The CDR3, as DNA: TGTGCCAGCAGCTTAGCGACAGGAACTAATGAAAAACTGTTTTTT. Translated: CASSLATGTNEKLFF. Using reference TRBV7-9 and TRBJ1-4 for the parts outside the CDR3, the full variable domain is DTGVSQNPRHKITKRGQNVTFRCDPISEHNRLYWYRQTLGQGPEFLTYFQNEAQLEKSRLLSDRFSAERPKGSFSTLEIQRTEQGDSAMYLCASSLATGTNEKLFFGSGTQLSVL.